This T cell receptor (beta chain) is drawn from a study of blood T cell repertoires in COVID-19. At the level of the study: T cells, B-cell-depleted T cells, or PBMCs supplied cDNA or gDNA.

This table comes from immunoSEQ multiplex PCR, and its TCRdb copy is limited to in-frame clones, with some not included. The repertoire holds around 69,000 clones, with approximately 85% as singletons. This clone was seen only once. Material for sequencing was peripheral blood. This TCR came from a man aged 45-60 years with acute or convalescent COVID-19.

The CDR3 here is CASSLSGQGAEAFF. The DNA of the CDR3 is TGCGCCAGCAGCTTATCGGGGCAGGGGGCTGAAGCTTTCTTT. J is TRBJ1-1 and V is TRBV5-1, with 7 bases that match TRBD1. The CDR3 totals 14 residues. CDR1 SGHRS and CDR2 YFSETQ come from the germline V gene. The V segment lost 2 bases and the J segment 6 bases; nucleotides outside the gene matches: 7.